This entry describes one T cell receptor beta chain. The target antigen is unknown. The data originate from a study of vaccination effects on CD4 cells after COVID-19. The table came from immunoSEQ multiplex PCR; TCRdb's copy has only in-frame clones and leaves some out. Of over 30,000 clones in the sample, almost 85% were seen once. This CDR3 has 13 amino acids. The V gene lost 6 bases and the J gene lost 8 bases, with 16 bases spanning the gap. CDR1 is LGHDT and CDR2 is YNNKEL in the germline V gene (reference sequence). Under the ViraFEST assay, PBMC were stimulated with viral peptide pools so that antigen-specific CD4+ T cells expanded. Sequencing was performed afterwards. Having been cultured for roughly 9 days, the cells underwent CD4+ T cell isolation. The participants, recipients of two vaccine doses, got either BNT162b2 or mRNA-1273. Nucleocapsid antibody tests were negative, and the vaccine recipients had no prior SARS-CoV-2 infection.

This TCR came from a human donor who received a COVID-19 vaccine. Some clones in this sample may be carry-over from other donors' samples. The sample in question was CD4+ T cells from PBMCs cultured with HCoV-NL63 spike peptides, obtained after COVID-19 vaccination. The chain links TRBV3-1 (or the pseudogene TRBV3-2) to TRBJ1-2, with D hard to call. The CDR3 loop reads CASRPGRGGGYTF. The CDR3 DNA is TGTGCCAGCAGACCGGGGAGAGGCGGGGGCTACACCTTC.